Listed here are 14 T cell receptor beta chains from one sample, sequenced in a study of blood T cell repertoires in COVID-19. The table came from immunoSEQ multiplex PCR; TCRdb's copy has only in-frame clones and leaves some out. The repertoire holds around 40,000 clones, approximately 93% seen once, with 4.1% in the top ten. The sample taken for sequencing was peripheral blood. The origin of the receptors is a human donor with active COVID-19. The donor label of this sample is uncertain.

The V and J genes are TRBV12-3 or TRBV12-4 and TRBJ1-1, with 7 positions matching TRBD1. The V gene end was trimmed by 0 bases and the J gene end by 7 bases; junction bases not matched to a gene: 2. The CDR3 runs 13 residues. CDR3 DNA: TGTGCCAGCAGTTTAGCCCGACAGGGTGAAGCTTTCTTT. It translates to CASSLARQGEAFF.

The rearrangement links TRBV7-2 to TRBJ2-5, with 7 bases identical to TRBD2. From germline, CDR1 is SGHTA and CDR2 FQGNSA. Trimming at V came to 0 bases and at J to 5 bases, leaving 3 bases not matched to a gene. The CDR3 consists of 14 residues. The CDR3, as DNA: TGTGCCAGCAGCTTAGCGCGGGGGAGGGAGACCCAGTACTTC. Its translation: CASSLARGRETQYF.

The V gene is TRBV25-1, the J gene TRBJ2-7; D remains unclear. V lost 2 bases to trimming and J lost 10 bases, with 6 bases between them. CDR1 and CDR2 (germline): MGHDK, SYGVNS. This CDR3 spans 10 amino acids. Written as DNA, the CDR3 is TGTGCCAGCAGTGAACAGGTCCAGTACTTC. Its protein product is CASSEQVQYF.

The V gene is TRBV10-3, the J gene TRBJ2-7; D gene uncertain. Trimming removed 0 bases at V and 7 bases at J, with 7 bases between. CDR3 length equals 12 residues. Per germline, CDR1 ENHRY and CDR2 SYGVKD. In nucleotides, the CDR3 is TGTGCCATCAGTGAGTCGGCAGCGGAGCAGTACTTC. Its translation: CAISESAAEQYF.

The rearrangement uses TRBV29-1 and TRBJ2-7; D is unclear. The V end was cut by 6 bases, the J end by 2 bases, with 14 bases between. The CDR3 extends over 13 amino acids. Per germline, CDR1 SQVTM and CDR2 ANQGSEA. The CDR3 loop is CSVATVLTYEQYF. The DNA for the CDR3 is TGCAGCGTGGCAACAGTTCTAACCTACGAGCAGTACTTC.

J is TRBJ2-7 and V is TRBV5-1; 7 nucleotides match TRBD1. With 0 bases clipped from V and 3 bases from J, the junction kept 9 bases outside the gene matches. This CDR3 has 16 residues. Germline CDR1 SGHRS, CDR2 YFSETQ. CDR3 protein: CASSLDPGQSIYEQYF. Here the CDR3 DNA reads TGCGCCAGCAGCTTGGATCCGGGACAGAGTATCTACGAGCAGTACTTC.

This clone was detected a few times. The V call is TRBV6-4, the J call TRBJ2-2, with D perhaps TRBD1 (7 bases). The CDR3 spans 15 residues. CDR1 MRHNA and CDR2 SNTAGT come from the germline V gene. The ends were cut back, 2 bases at V and 4 bases at J, with 11 bases in the middle. CDR3 in amino acids: CASSDSRGATGELFF. Written as DNA, the CDR3 is TGTGCCAGCAGTGACAGCAGGGGGGCCACCGGGGAGCTGTTTTTT.

The chain employs TRBV7-9 and TRBJ1-5; 9 nucleotides align to TRBD1. Unmatched junction bases numbered 9, after V lost 5 bases and J lost 7 bases. This CDR3 is built from 15 residues. Germline V gene sequence: CDR1 SEHNR, CDR2 FQNEAQ (reference sequence). The CDR3 nucleotides read TGTGCCAGCAGCAAACTACAGGGGGCTGAACAGCCCCAGCATTTT. It yields the protein CASSKLQGAEQPQHF.

The chain employs TRBV5-1 and TRBJ2-2; 8 bases line up with TRBD2. Germline CDR1 reads SGHRS; CDR2 reads YFSETQ. V was pared by 0 bases and J by 4 bases, with 8 bases of the junction left unmatched. The CDR3 contains 17 residues. CDR3 DNA: TGCGCCAGCAGCTTGGCTGTACGGGAGGGCCTCACCGGGGAGCTGTTTTTT. Protein product: CASSLAVREGLTGELFF.

This clone is a singleton in its sample. The chain uses TRBV7-9 and TRBJ2-1; no clear D gene. CDR1 and CDR2 (germline): SEHNR, FQNEAQ (reference sequence). Trimming left V 5 bases short and J 0 bases short, with 14 bases between. This CDR3 has 16 residues. The CDR3 DNA is TGTGCCAGCAGCCGGATGAGCGCCAGCTCCTACAATGAGCAGTTCTTC. Protein sequence: CASSRMSASSYNEQFF. The full variable domain, completed using reference TRBV7-9 and TRBJ2-1, is DTGVSQNPRHKITKRGQNVTFRCDPISEHNRLYWYRQTLGQGPEFLTYFQNEAQLEKSRLLSDRFSAERPKGSFSTLEIQRTEQGDSAMYLCASSRMSASSYNEQFFGPGTRLTVL.

V gene TRBV3-1 (or the pseudogene TRBV3-2) combines with J gene TRBJ1-2, with 8 bases lining up with TRBD1. The length of the CDR3 is 15 residues. J lost 4 bases, V lost 1 base, and 5 bases had no gene match. The germline CDR1 and CDR2 sequences are LGHDT and YNNKEL (reference sequence). CDR3 in amino acids: CASSQVVRGPYGYTF. CDR3 nucleotides: TGTGCCAGCAGCCAAGTGGTCAGGGGGCCCTATGGCTACACCTTC.

The chain is built from TRBV11-2 and TRBJ2-1, with 7 positions matching TRBD2. Trimming at V came to 4 bases and at J to 9 bases, leaving 15 bases not matched to a gene. The V gene's germline CDR1 is SGHAT and CDR2 FQNNGV. This CDR3 is built from 16 residues. The DNA of the CDR3 is TGTGCCAGCAGCTACACTCTGGGGGGGAAAGGGCTTGAGCAGTTCTTC. This gives the protein CASSYTLGGKGLEQFF.

The chain employs TRBV6-5 and TRBJ2-1; 8 nucleotides agree with TRBD2. Per germline, CDR1 MNHEY and CDR2 SVGAGI. The trim removed 0 bases at V and 4 bases at J, leaving 5 bases unmatched. This CDR3 has 16 amino acids. This CDR3 reads CASSYSLSGGYNEQFF. CDR3 DNA sequence: TGTGCCAGCAGTTACTCCCTCAGCGGGGGTTACAATGAGCAGTTCTTC.

This clone was recorded only once. This sequence joins TRBV6-4 and TRBJ2-3; TRBD2 aligns across 8 bases. V shed 7 bases and J 0 bases; nucleotides not matched to a gene: 21. Per the germline V gene, CDR1 is MRHNA and CDR2 is SNTAGT. The CDR3 length is 20 residues. The CDR3 nucleotides are TGTGCCAGCATGATCCATCGGGAGGGCCAGAGGGGGGGGAGCACAGATACGCAGTATTTT. Translation: CASMIHREGQRGGSTDTQYF.